The 18 T cell receptor beta chains given below trace back to one sample, sequenced in a study of T cells after yellow fever vaccination. Each CDR3 protein is one row after TCRdb ran MiXCR on the 5' RACE reads. The table has about 120,000 distinct CDR3 sequences, 6.5% to 9% seen once. This specimen was CD4+ T cells sorted from PBMCs, taken about 41 days after the first yellow fever vaccination. Receptor source: a man between 18 and 29 years old who received the YFV17D yellow fever vaccine.

This chain links TRBV6-2 or TRBV6-3 with TRBJ2-2; 10 nucleotides align to TRBD1. There are 16 residues in the CDR3. Germline assignment: CDR1 MNHEY and CDR2 SVGEGT. With V trimmed by 6 bases and J by 4 bases, 8 bases remained unmatched. The CDR3 sequence: CASRPGTGASTGELFF. CDR3 bases: TGTGCCAGCAGACCCGGGACAGGGGCCTCCACCGGGGAGCTGTTTTTT.

This sequence joins TRBV24-1 and TRBJ2-3; D unclear. Between the trimmed V and J ends, which lost 4 bases and 1 base, there was a span of 11 bases. CDR3 length: 15 amino acids. Germline V gene sequence: CDR1 KGHDR, CDR2 SFDVKD. The chain's CDR3 is CATSDPPKGTDTQYF. The CDR3 nucleotides are TGTGCCACCAGTGACCCGCCGAAGGGCACAGATACGCAGTATTTT.

This clonotype has ten or more counts. The rearrangement links TRBV7-9 to TRBJ1-1; a possible D gene is TRBD1 (6 bases). CDR3 length equals 15 residues. V lost 4 bases, J lost 4 bases, and 16 bases lay in between. The V gene's germline CDR1 is SEHNR and CDR2 FQNEAQ (reference sequence). CDR3 loop: CASSSEGGMGTEAFF. CDR3 DNA sequence: TGTGCCAGCAGCTCCGAGGGGGGTATGGGCACTGAAGCTTTCTTT. Full variable domain (outside the CDR3, taken from reference TRBV7-9 and TRBJ1-1): DTGVSQNPRHKITKRGQNVTFRCDPISEHNRLYWYRQTLGQGPEFLTYFQNEAQLEKSRLLSDRFSAERPKGSFSTLEIQRTEQGDSAMYLCASSSEGGMGTEAFFGQGTRLTVV.

Remarks on this clonotype: A much larger clone sits a single nucleotide away, making a read error possible. The chain uses TRBV27 and TRBJ2-7, with 10 bases aligning to TRBD2. Germline V gene sequence: CDR1 MNHEY, CDR2 SMNVEV (reference sequence). This CDR3 comprises 14 residues. The J segment lost 6 bases and the V segment lost 6 bases, leaving 8 bases of the junction unmatched. CDR3 residues: CASRPSGGSCEQYF. Written as DNA, the CDR3 is TGTGCCAGCAGACCTAGCGGGGGAAGCTGCGAGCAGTACTTC.

Concerning this clonotype itself: A much larger clone differs from this one at a single base, so this may be a read error. The J gene is TRBJ2-1, the V gene TRBV5-6; 7 bases fit TRBD1. CDR3 length: 16 amino acids. Per germline, CDR1 SGHDT and CDR2 YYEEEE. The ends lost 4 bases at V and 3 bases at J; junction bases unmatched: 10. This CDR3 reads CASSQKTGLLYNEQFF. In DNA form, the CDR3 reads TGTGCCAGCAGCCAAAAGACAGGGTTGCTCTACAATGAGCAGTTCTTC.

This clonotype has ten or more counts. This chain joins TRBV9 and TRBJ1-1; 7 bases map to TRBD1. Germline CDR1 is SGDLS and CDR2 is YYNGEE. The CDR3 totals 15 residues. V trimming: 4 bases; J trimming: 0 bases; junction bases outside the gene matches: 6. CDR3 nucleotide sequence: TGTGCCAGCAGCCGACAGGGTCGCATGAACACTGAAGCTTTCTTT. It encodes CASSRQGRMNTEAFF.

This clonotype was picked up many times. The chain recombines TRBV13 with TRBJ2-7; D uncertain. This CDR3 has 13 amino acids. Trimming took 6 bases from V and 2 from J, leaving 11 bases between them. Germline CDR1 is PRHDT and CDR2 is FYEKMQ (reference sequence). CDR3 protein: CASSQGFPYEQYV. In nucleotides, the CDR3 is TGTGCCAGCAGTCAAGGGTTCCCCTACGAGCAGTACGTC.

This clonotype has more than one count but fewer than ten. The chain combines TRBV4-1 with TRBJ1-6, with 7 bases fitting TRBD1. The CDR3 contains 16 residues. Looked up from germline, CDR1 is MGHRA and CDR2 is YSYEKL. With V trimmed by 1 base and J by 11 bases, 11 bases remained unmatched. The CDR3 coding sequence is TGCGCCAGCAGCCAAGTTTTAAGGGACAGTCATCCACCCCTCCACTTT. This gives the protein CASSQVLRDSHPPLHF.

In this sample, this clonotype turned up a few times. The chain has TRBV4-2 and TRBJ1-4; 9 bases are shared with TRBD1. Per germline, CDR1 LGHNA and CDR2 YNFKEQ. The CDR3 loop spans 16 amino acids. Trimming cost V 1 base and J 0 bases; bases outside gene matches: 0. The CDR3 loop reads CASSQGTGATNEKLFF. DNA for the CDR3: TGTGCCAGCAGCCAAGGGACAGGGGCAACTAATGAAAAACTGTTTTTT.

This clonotype was recorded at least ten times. The J gene is TRBJ2-5, the V gene TRBV5-4; D may match TRBD1 or TRBD2 (6 bases each). V lost 8 bases and J lost 5, with 10 bases in between. The CDR3 is 11 residues long. Germline-derived CDR1 and CDR2 are SGHNT and YYREEE (reference sequence). The CDR3 is CASKGGETQYF. CDR3 in DNA: TGTGCCAGTAAAGGGGGGGAGACCCAGTACTTC. The full variable domain, in which reference TRBV5-4 and TRBJ2-5 provide the parts outside the CDR3, is ETGVTQSPTHLIKTRGQQVTLRCSSQSGHNTVSWYQQALGQGPQFIFQYYREEENGRGNFPPRFSGLQFPNYSSELNVNALELDDSALYLCASKGGETQYFGPGTRLLVL.

This clonotype was detected many times. The chain uses TRBV5-5 and TRBJ1-1, with a possible D match to TRBD1 (5 bases). Germline CDR1 is SGHKS and CDR2 is YYEKEE (reference sequence). The CDR3 spans 15 residues. With 4 bases removed from V and 0 bases from J, the gap between germline ends came to 13 bases. CDR3 protein: CASSGSGALNTEAFF. The DNA of the CDR3 is TGTGCCAGCAGCGGCAGTGGGGCCTTGAACACTGAAGCTTTCTTT.

This clonotype was detected ten times or more. The chain carries TRBV3-1 and TRBJ2-7; 9 nucleotides agree with TRBD1. This CDR3 region has 14 residues. V was pared by 5 bases and J by 7 bases, with 9 bases of the junction left unmatched. Germline loops: CDR1 LGHDT, CDR2 YNNKEL (reference sequence). The CDR3 region is CASSFTGGLGEQYV. CDR3 nucleotides: TGTGCCAGCAGCTTCACAGGGGGCCTCGGGGAGCAGTACGTC.

This clonotype was counted between two and nine times. The genes are TRBV7-3 and TRBJ1-2; a possible D gene is TRBD1 (5 bases). The CDR3 runs to 13 residues. Germline lookup yields CDR1 SGHTA and CDR2 FQGTGA. Trimming stripped 4 bases from V and 8 bases from J, with 14 bases between. CDR3 DNA: TGTGCCAGCAGCTGGGACGGGACTCGGGGCTACACCTTC. Translated: CASSWDGTRGYTF. Variable domain in full (rest from reference TRBV7-3 and TRBJ1-2): GAGVSQTPSNKVTEKGKYVELRCDPISGHTALYWYRQSLGQGPEFLIYFQGTGAADDSGLPNDRFFAVRPEGSVSTLKIQRTERGDSAVYLCASSWDGTRGYTFGSGTRLTVV.

For this clonotype: A single base separates this from a much larger clone, so it may be a read error. The genes are TRBV12-3 or TRBV12-4 and TRBJ1-2; D perhaps matches TRBD1 (6 bases). Trimming shortened V by 7 bases and J by 0 bases, and 21 bases separated the two germline ends. The length of the CDR3 is 17 residues. In DNA, the CDR3 is TGTGCCAGCACCACAGGGATGGGGACGCCCGCTAACTATGGCTACACCTTC. Translating gives CASTTGMGTPANYGYTF.

This clonotype was picked up many times. J is TRBJ2-7 and V is TRBV7-9; a weak D match, TRBD1 (6 bases). Germline-derived CDR1 and CDR2 are SEHNR and FQNEAQ (reference sequence). V lost 5 bases, J lost 2 bases, and 13 bases lay in between. The CDR3 length is 14 residues. The DNA for the CDR3 is TGTGCCAGCAGCCTGGGGACACTGGCCTACGAGCAGTACTTC. It yields the protein CASSLGTLAYEQYF.

This clonotype was observed many times. V is TRBV9 and J is TRBJ1-1; D remains unclear. Germline V lookup: CDR1 SGDLS, CDR2 YYNGEE. V was clipped by 0 bases and J by 4 bases, with 10 bases between them. CDR3 length equals 14 residues. CDR3 DNA: TGTGCCAGCAGCGTAGCGGAGGTTTTCACTGAAGCTTTCTTT. This sequence encodes CASSVAEVFTEAFF.

This clonotype was counted ten times or more. The chain has TRBV7-2 and TRBJ1-2; no clear D. CDR3 length equals 11 residues. Germline lookup yields CDR1 SGHTA and CDR2 FQGNSA. The V end lost 1 base, the J end lost 7 bases, and 4 bases lay between the germline ends. CDR3 in amino acids: CASSLEVGYTF. The CDR3 DNA follows: TGTGCCAGCAGCTTAGAGGTTGGCTACACCTTC.

This clonotype was found many times. V gene TRBV12-3 or TRBV12-4 combines with J gene TRBJ2-1; D gene ambiguous. CDR3 length equals 15 residues. Deletions cut 6 bases from V and 6 bases from J, with 18 bases between. In DNA form, the CDR3 reads TGTGCCAGCAGCCAGCTGTCGACAAAGGGCAATGAGCAGTTCTTC. Encoded protein: CASSQLSTKGNEQFF.